This TCR beta chain was sequenced during a study of T cell responses to AZD1222 COVID-19 vaccine. The CDR3 is made up of 12 amino acids. Germline lookup yields CDR1 SGHRS and CDR2 YFSETQ. V lost 5 bases and J 2 bases, leaving 6 bases between the germline ends. The table came from immunoSEQ multiplex PCR; TCRdb's copy has only in-frame clones and leaves some out. The sample holds under 140,000 clones, roughly 93% seen once. Investigators merged groups given second doses at roughly 4 or roughly 12 weeks. General observations from the study: Regions left unmutated in variants are reportedly the target of nearly half of spike-specific TCRs. Baseline serostatus was positive in only a handful of AZD1222 recipients.

Details on this clone: Its matching antigen is unknown.

The chain uses TRBV5-1 and TRBJ2-3; D not resolved. The receptor comes from an adult who received the AZD1222 COVID-19 vaccine. The source material was peripheral blood, sampled 28 days after the second AZD1222 dose. This CDR3 is CASRVDTDTQYF. The CDR3 coding sequence is TGCGCCAGCAGGGTGGACACAGATACGCAGTATTTT.